The 7 T cell receptor beta chains below come from one sample, sequenced in a study of blood T cell repertoires in COVID-19. Profiled with immunoSEQ multiplex PCR; TCRdb holds only in-frame clones, not every one. This sample yields roughly 170,000 clones, of which approximately 81% are seen a single time; around 5% belongs to the top ten. Material for sequencing was peripheral blood. Receptors were obtained from a woman in her forties or fifties with COVID-19, enrolled during active disease.

The rearrangement uses TRBV10-3 and TRBJ2-3; 9 nucleotides match TRBD2. The CDR3 is 14 amino acids. Germline V gene lookup returns CDR1 ENHRY and CDR2 SYGVKD. The junction had 3 bases not matched to a gene; V was cut back by 6 bases and J by 2 bases. CDR3 bases: TGTGCCATCAGAACTAGCGGGCCCACAGATACGCAGTATTTT. This codes for CAIRTSGPTDTQYF.

The genes are TRBV25-1 and TRBJ1-2; TRBD1 aligns across 7 bases. Germline loops: CDR1 MGHDK, CDR2 SYGVNS. After removal of 2 bases from V and 3 bases from J, the junction contained 9 bases not matched to a gene. The CDR3 spans 16 residues. The CDR3 coding sequence is TGTGCCAGCAGTGAACTACCGGGGACAGCCGACTATGGCTACACCTTC. It is translated as CASSELPGTADYGYTF.

The chain recombines TRBV28 with TRBJ2-7, with 9 bases aligning to TRBD1. V was clipped by 4 bases and J by 4 bases; unmatched bases: 11. CDR1 is MDHEN and CDR2 is SYDVKM in the germline V gene. The CDR3 sequence is 16 residues long. CDR3 sequence (DNA): TGTGCCAGCAGTTCGGTGGCGGGACAGGGATCATACGAGCAGTACTTC. This encodes CASSSVAGQGSYEQYF.

The chain carries TRBV30 and TRBJ2-6; no reliable D call. V lost 7 bases to trimming and J lost 2 bases, with 12 bases between them. The CDR3 has 14 residues. From germline, CDR1 is GTSNPN and CDR2 SVGIG (reference sequence). This CDR3 reads CASGRSPGANVLTF. DNA for the CDR3: TGTGCCTCCGGTAGGAGTCCTGGGGCCAACGTCCTGACTTTC.

This rearrangement joins TRBV29-1 to TRBJ2-3; the D gene is possibly TRBD1 (6 bases). V dropped 8 bases and J dropped 1 base, with 13 bases sitting between them. The CDR3 has 13 residues. Looked up from germline, CDR1 is SQVTM and CDR2 is ANQGSEA. CDR3 loop: CSLGQIRTDTQYF. CDR3 nucleotides: TGCAGCCTAGGACAGATCCGCACAGATACGCAGTATTTT.

The chain combines TRBV18 with TRBJ2-6; 7 bases are shared with TRBD1. The germline gives CDR1 KGHSH, CDR2 LQKENI. Trimming took 1 base from V and 0 from J; bases not matched to a gene: 6. The CDR3 extends over 18 amino acids. CDR3 in amino acids: CASSPQGADSSGANVLTF. The CDR3 coding sequence is TGTGCCAGCTCACCACAGGGGGCAGATAGCTCTGGGGCCAACGTCCTGACTTTC.

This rearrangement joins TRBV27 to TRBJ1-5, with D perhaps matching TRBD1 (5 bases). Trimming left V 5 bases short and J 6 bases short, with 11 bases between. The CDR3 loop spans 13 amino acids. CDR1 is MNHEY and CDR2 is SMNVEV in the germline V gene (reference sequence). The CDR3 DNA reads as TGTGCCAGCAGTCCAACCACAGGTCAGCCCCAGCATTTT. Protein sequence: CASSPTTGQPQHF.